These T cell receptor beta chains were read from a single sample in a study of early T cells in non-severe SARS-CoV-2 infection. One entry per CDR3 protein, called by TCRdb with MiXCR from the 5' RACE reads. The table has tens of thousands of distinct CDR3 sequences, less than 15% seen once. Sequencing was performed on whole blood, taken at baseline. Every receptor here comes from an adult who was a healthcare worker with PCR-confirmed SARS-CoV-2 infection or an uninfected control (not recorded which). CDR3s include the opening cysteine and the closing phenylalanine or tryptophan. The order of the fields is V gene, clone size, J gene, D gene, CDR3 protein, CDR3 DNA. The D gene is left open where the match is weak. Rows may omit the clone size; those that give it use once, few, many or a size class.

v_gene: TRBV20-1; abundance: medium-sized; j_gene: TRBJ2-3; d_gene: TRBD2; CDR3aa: CSARPAGNTQYF; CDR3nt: TGCAGTGCTAGACCAGCGGGAAATACGCAGTATTTT
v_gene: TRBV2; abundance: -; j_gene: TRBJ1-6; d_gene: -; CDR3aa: CASSLQGFDSPLHF; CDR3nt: TGTGCCAGCAGTTTACAGGGCTTCGATTCACCCCTCCACTTT
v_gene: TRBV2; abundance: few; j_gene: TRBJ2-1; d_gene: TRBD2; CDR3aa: CASSVAGLYNEQFF; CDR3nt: TGTGCCAGCTCGGTAGCGGGGCTCTACAATGAGCAGTTCTTC
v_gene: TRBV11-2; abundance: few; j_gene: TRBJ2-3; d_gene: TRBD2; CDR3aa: CASSPRRTSNTDTQYF; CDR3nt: TGTGCCAGCAGCCCCCGACGGACTAGCAACACAGATACGCAGTATTTT
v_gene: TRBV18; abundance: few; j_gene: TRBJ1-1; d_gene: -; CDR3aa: CASSTASAKNTEAFF; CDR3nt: TGTGCCAGCTCGACAGCATCCGCTAAGAACACTGAAGCTTTCTTT
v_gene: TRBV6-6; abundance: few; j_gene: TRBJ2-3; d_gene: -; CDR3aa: CASSPGTPSTDTQYF; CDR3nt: TGTGCCAGCAGTCCAGGGACACCTAGCACAGATACGCAGTATTTT
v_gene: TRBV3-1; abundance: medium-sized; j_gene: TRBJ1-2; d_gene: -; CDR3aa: CASSSAGDGVYGYTF; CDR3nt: TGTGCCAGCAGCTCGGCTGGGGACGGAGTCTATGGCTACACCTTC
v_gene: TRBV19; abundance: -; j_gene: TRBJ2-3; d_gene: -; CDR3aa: CACRDPFFSNTQYF; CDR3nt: TGTGCCTGCCGGGACCCCTTCTTTTCAAATACGCAGTATTTT
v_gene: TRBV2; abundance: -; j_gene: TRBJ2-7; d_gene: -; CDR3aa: CASRGPEQYF; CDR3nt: TGTGCCAGCAGGGGCCCCGAGCAGTACTTC
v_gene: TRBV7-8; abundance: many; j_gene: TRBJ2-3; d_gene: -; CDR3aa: CASSLKLEADTQYF; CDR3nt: TGTGCCAGCAGCCTAAAGTTGGAAGCAGATACGCAGTATTTT
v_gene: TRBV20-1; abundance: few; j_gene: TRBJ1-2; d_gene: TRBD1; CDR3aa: CSARRSGGGSGYTF; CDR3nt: TGCAGTGCTAGGAGATCAGGGGGCGGTTCTGGCTACACCTTC
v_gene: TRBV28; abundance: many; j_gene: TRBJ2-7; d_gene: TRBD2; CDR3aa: CASSDPAGTSYEQYF; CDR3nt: TGTGCCAGCAGCGACCCAGCGGGGACGTCCTACGAGCAGTACTTC
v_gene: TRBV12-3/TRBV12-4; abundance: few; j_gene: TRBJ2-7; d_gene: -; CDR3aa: CASSLYTAGEQYF; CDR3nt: TGTGCCAGCAGTTTATACACTGCGGGCGAGCAGTACTTC
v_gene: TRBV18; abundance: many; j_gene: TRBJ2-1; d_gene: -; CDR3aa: CASSPPIRPSEQFF; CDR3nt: TGTGCCAGCTCACCACCGATCCGACCAAGTGAGCAGTTCTTC
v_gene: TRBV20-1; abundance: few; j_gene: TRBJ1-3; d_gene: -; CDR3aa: CSARVGPSGNSGNTIYF; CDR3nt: TGCAGTGCTAGAGTGGGGCCTAGTGGGAACTCTGGAAACACCATATATTTT
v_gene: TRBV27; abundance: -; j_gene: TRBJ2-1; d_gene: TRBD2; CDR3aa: CASSERSRLSGRDRNNEQFF; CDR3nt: TGTGCCAGCAGCGAACGGAGCCGACTTAGCGGGAGGGACAGGAACAATGAGCAGTTCTTC
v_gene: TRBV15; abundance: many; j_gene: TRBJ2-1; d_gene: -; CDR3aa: CATADTYNEQFF; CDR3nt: TGTGCCACCGCGGACACTTACAATGAGCAGTTCTTC
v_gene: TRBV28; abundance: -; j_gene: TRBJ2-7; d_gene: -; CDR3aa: CASSPGGPPYEQYF; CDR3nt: TGTGCCAGCAGCCCCGGGGGTCCTCCCTACGAGCAGTACTTC
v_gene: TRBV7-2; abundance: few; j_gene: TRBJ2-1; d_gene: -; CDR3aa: CASSLSTSPLGGISYNEQFF; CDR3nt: TGTGCCAGCAGCTTAAGCACGTCCCCCTTGGGGGGAATTTCCTACAATGAGCAGTTCTTC
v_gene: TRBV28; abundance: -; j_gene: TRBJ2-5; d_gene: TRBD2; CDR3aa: CASSGRGETQYF; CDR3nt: TGTGCCAGCAGTGGGAGGGGCGAGACCCAGTACTTC
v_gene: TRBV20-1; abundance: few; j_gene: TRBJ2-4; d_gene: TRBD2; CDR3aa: CSVPPGGVGNIQYF; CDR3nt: TGCAGTGTCCCCCCGGGAGGGGTCGGAAACATTCAGTACTTC
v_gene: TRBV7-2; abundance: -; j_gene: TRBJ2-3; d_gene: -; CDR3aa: CASSLDFRVTQYF; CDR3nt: TGTGCCAGCAGCTTAGACTTCAGGGTCACGCAGTATTTT
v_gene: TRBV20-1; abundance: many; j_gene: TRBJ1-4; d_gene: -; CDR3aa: CSARRNPTNEKLFF; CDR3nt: TGCAGTGCACGACGCAATCCAACTAATGAAAAACTGTTTTTT
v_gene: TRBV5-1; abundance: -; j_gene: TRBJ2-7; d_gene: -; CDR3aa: CASSLDNYEQYF; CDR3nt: TGCGCCAGCAGCTTGGATAACTACGAGCAGTACTTC
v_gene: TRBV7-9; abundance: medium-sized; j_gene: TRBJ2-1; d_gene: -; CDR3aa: CASSFANEQFF; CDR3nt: TGTGCCAGCAGCTTTGCCAATGAGCAGTTCTTC
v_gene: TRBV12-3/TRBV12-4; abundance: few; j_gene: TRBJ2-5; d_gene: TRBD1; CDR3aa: CASSSTGAETQYF; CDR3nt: TGTGCCAGCAGTTCCACAGGGGCAGAGACCCAGTACTTC
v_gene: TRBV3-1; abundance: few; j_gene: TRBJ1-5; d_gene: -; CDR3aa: CASGVGGGNQPQHF; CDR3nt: TGTGCCAGCGGAGTTGGGGGTGGCAATCAGCCCCAGCATTTT
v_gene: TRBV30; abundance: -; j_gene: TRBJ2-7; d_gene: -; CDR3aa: CAWRPGPDGEQYF; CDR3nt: TGTGCCTGGAGGCCGGGCCCCGACGGAGAGCAGTACTTC
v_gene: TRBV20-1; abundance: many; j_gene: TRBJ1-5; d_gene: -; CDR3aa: CSAKWSDYLGNQPQHF; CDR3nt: TGCAGTGCTAAGTGGTCAGACTATTTGGGCAATCAGCCCCAGCATTTT
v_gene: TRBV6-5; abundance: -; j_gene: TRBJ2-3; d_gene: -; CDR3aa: CASSSSPGFTDTQYF; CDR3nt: TGTGCCAGCAGTTCCTCCCCAGGCTTCACAGATACGCAGTATTTT
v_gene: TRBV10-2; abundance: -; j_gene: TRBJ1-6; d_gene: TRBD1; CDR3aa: CASKAGTEVSPLHF; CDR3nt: TGCGCCAGCAAGGCGGGGACAGAGGTTTCACCCCTCCACTTT